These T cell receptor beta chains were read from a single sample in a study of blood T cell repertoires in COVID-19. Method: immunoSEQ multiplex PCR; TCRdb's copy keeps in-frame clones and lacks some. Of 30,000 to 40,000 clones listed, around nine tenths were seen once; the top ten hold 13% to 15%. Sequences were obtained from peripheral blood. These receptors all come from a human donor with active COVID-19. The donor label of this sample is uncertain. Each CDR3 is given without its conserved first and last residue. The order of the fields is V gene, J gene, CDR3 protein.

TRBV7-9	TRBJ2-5	ASSWEETQY
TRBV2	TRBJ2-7	ASSGRGLGSGYEQY
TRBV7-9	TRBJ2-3	ASSPPLRGPRSTDTQY
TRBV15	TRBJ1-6	ATSRSRTGYSPLH
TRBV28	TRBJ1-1	ASSPGHDTEAF
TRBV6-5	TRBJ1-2	ASSSPTAANYGYT
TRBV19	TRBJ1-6	ASGSWLSYNSPLH
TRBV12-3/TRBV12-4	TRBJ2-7	ASSPTMKYEQY
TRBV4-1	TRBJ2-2	ASSQGLARVGGELF
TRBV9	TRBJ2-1	ASSVLQGINEQF
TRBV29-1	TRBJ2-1	SVVGGGSYNEQF
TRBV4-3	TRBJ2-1	ASSQDRFGGTYNEQF
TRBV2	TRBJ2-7	ASRARGHSYEQY
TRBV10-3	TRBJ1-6	AISERDTNSPLH
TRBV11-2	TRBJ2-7	ASRKAGQGYEQY
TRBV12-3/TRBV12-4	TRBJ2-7	ASSVGTVRY
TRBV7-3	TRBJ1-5	ASSPTGERNQPQH
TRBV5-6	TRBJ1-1	ASSLRGLGTEAF
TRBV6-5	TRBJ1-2	ASTSGGGDYGYT
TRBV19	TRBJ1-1	ASSFRDRAYTEAF
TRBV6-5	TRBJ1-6	ASSNTGGKVPLH
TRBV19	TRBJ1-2	ASGQGIDYGYT
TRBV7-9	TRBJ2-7	ASSETDLYEQY
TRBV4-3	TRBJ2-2	ASSQGRSGDFGTGELF
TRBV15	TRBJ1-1	ATARTGWFGEAF
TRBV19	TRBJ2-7	ASLSPRSGWHEQY
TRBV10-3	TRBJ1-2	AISVAGTDYGYT
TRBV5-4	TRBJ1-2	ASRKQGMGVYGYT